The 16 T cell receptor beta chains below all came from one sample that was sequenced in a study of blood T cell repertoires in COVID-19. Assay used: immunoSEQ multiplex PCR; TCRdb lists only in-frame clones, some missing. The sample consists of 210,000 or so clones, about four fifths of them appearing once. Sample: PBMCs or T cells enriched from blood (not recorded which). These receptors were obtained from a woman in her forties or fifties with acute COVID-19.

This clone showed up just a few times. The chain has TRBV27 and TRBJ2-7, with 8 positions matching TRBD2. The V segment lost 5 bases and the J segment 6 bases; nucleotides outside the gene matches: 9. The germline V gene encodes CDR1 MNHEY and CDR2 SMNVEV (reference sequence). This CDR3 is 14 amino acids long. For the CDR3, the DNA is TGTGCCAGCAGTCAGGAGCGGGAGTCTCGCGAGCAGTACTTC. Residues: CASSQERESREQYF.

This clone appeared once. V usage is TRBV5-1 and J usage is TRBJ2-3; 13 bases agree with TRBD2. The CDR3 runs 16 residues. V gave up 4 bases and J gave up 6 bases; unmatched junction bases: 8. CDR1 and CDR2 (germline): SGHRS, YFSETQ. The CDR3, as DNA: TGCGCCAGCAGCCCCAGACTAGCGGGGGGCCTGGATACGCAGTATTTT. Translating gives CASSPRLAGGLDTQYF.

J is TRBJ1-1 and V is TRBV11-1, with TRBD1 as a possible D gene (5 bases). Germline values: CDR1 SGHAT, CDR2 FQDESV (reference sequence). The V gene lost 1 base and the J gene lost 7 bases, with 19 bases spanning the gap. The CDR3 loop spans 16 amino acids. The CDR3 spells CASSLDELRGSREAFF. In DNA, the CDR3 is TGTGCCAGCAGCTTAGACGAGCTACGGGGGTCCCGTGAAGCTTTCTTT.

The V and J genes are TRBV6-5 and TRBJ2-5; the match to TRBD2 covers 10 bases. Germline V gives CDR1 MNHEY, CDR2 SVGAGI. The CDR3 has 13 residues. Unmatched junction bases numbered 3, after V lost 5 bases and J lost 6 bases. The CDR3 loop reads CASSRTSGQTQYF. The CDR3 DNA follows: TGTGCCAGCAGTCGGACTAGCGGTCAGACCCAGTACTTC.

The chain links TRBV7-2 to TRBJ1-1; D uncertain. The germline V gene has CDR1 SGHTA and CDR2 FQGNSA. Trimming took off 2 bases at V and 1 base at J, with 8 bases between the two ends. This CDR3 contains 14 residues. The DNA of the CDR3 is TGTGCCAGCAGCTTATCTAACGCGAACACTGAAGCTTTCTTT. It yields the protein CASSLSNANTEAFF.

The chain links TRBV6-6 to TRBJ1-1; 11 bases are a match to TRBD1. Germline assignment: CDR1 MNHNY and CDR2 SVGAGI (reference sequence). V lost 5 bases and J lost 1; bases outside the gene matches: 12. The CDR3 spans 18 residues. The CDR3 is CASSQRGQGASKNTEAFF. In DNA form, the CDR3 reads TGTGCCAGCAGTCAACGAGGACAGGGGGCTAGTAAGAACACTGAAGCTTTCTTT.

The chain has TRBV7-9 and TRBJ2-2; 11 positions match TRBD1. Trimming at V came to 5 bases and at J to 6 bases, leaving 5 bases not matched to a gene. Germline values: CDR1 SEHNR, CDR2 FQNEAQ (reference sequence). The CDR3 sequence is 15 residues long. CDR3 protein: CASSTGQGDAGELFF. CDR3 sequence (DNA): TGTGCCAGCAGCACGGGACAGGGGGACGCCGGGGAGCTGTTTTTT.

This sequence joins TRBV7-9 and TRBJ2-2; D gene ambiguous. The V and J ends lost 2 bases and 8 bases respectively, with 9 bases between them. CDR3 length equals 13 residues. Germline values: CDR1 SEHNR, CDR2 FQNEAQ (reference sequence). The CDR3 DNA follows: TGTGCCAGCAGCTTACTCGAGATGGGGGAGCTGTTTTTT. Translating it yields CASSLLEMGELFF. The variable domain in full, completed from reference TRBV7-9 and TRBJ2-2, reads DTGVSQNPRHKITKRGQNVTFRCDPISEHNRLYWYRQTLGQGPEFLTYFQNEAQLEKSRLLSDRFSAERPKGSFSTLEIQRTEQGDSAMYLCASSLLEMGELFFGEGSRLTVL.

This clone was counted a single time. The chain is built from TRBV7-3 and TRBJ2-7, with a weak D call TRBD2 (5 bases). Germline CDR1 reads SGHTA; CDR2 reads FQGTGA. The ends were cut back, 2 bases at V and 6 bases at J, with 11 bases in the middle. This CDR3 contains 13 residues. CDR3 sequence reads: CASSLAPGSEQYF. In DNA form, the CDR3 reads TGTGCCAGCAGCTTAGCCCCGGGGTCCGAGCAGTACTTC.

The rearrangement joins TRBV7-8 to TRBJ1-5, with TRBD1 matching over 12 bases. J lost 9 bases, V lost 5 bases, and 11 bases had no gene match. Per germline, CDR1 SGHVS and CDR2 FQNEAQ. The CDR3 has 16 residues. The CDR3 nucleotides are TGTGCCAGCAGCACACTTTCTGGGACAGGGGGCACGCCCCAGCATTTT. This translates into CASSTLSGTGGTPQHF. The entire variable domain, with the rest obtained from reference TRBV7-8 and TRBJ1-5, is as follows: GAGVSQSPRYKVAKRGQDVALRCDPISGHVSLFWYQQALGQGPEFLTYFQNEAQLDKSGLPSDRFFAERPEGSVSTLKIQRTQQEDSAVYLCASSTLSGTGGTPQHFGDGTRLSIL.

In its sample, this clone was seen a few times. V and J are TRBV7-6 and TRBJ2-1; 7 bases fit TRBD2. Germline CDR1 reads SGHVS; CDR2 reads FNYEAQ. The trim removed 5 bases at V and 7 bases at J, leaving 14 bases unmatched. The CDR3 is 16 amino acids. Here the CDR3 DNA reads TGTGCCAGCAGCCCCCGCGAGCGGGGCGGCGGGAATGAGCAGTTCTTC. This encodes CASSPRERGGGNEQFF.

The chain is built from TRBV28 and TRBJ1-2, with D perhaps TRBD1 (6 bases). This CDR3 is 18 amino acids long. Per the germline V gene, CDR1 is MDHEN and CDR2 is SYDVKM. The V and J ends lost 6 bases and 4 bases respectively, with 27 bases between them. The CDR3 region has the DNA TGTGCCAGCAGCCCTACCAGGACAGCTTATTATGGGGGCTATGGCTACACCTTC. This encodes CASSPTRTAYYGGYGYTF.

V usage is TRBV11-3 and J usage is TRBJ2-7; D gene uncertain. The V end lost 5 bases, the J end lost 0 bases, and 11 bases lay between the germline ends. This CDR3 spans 14 amino acids. Per the germline V gene, CDR1 is SGHNT and CDR2 is YENEEA. CDR3 sequence reads: CASSPYGASYEQYF. The CDR3, as DNA: TGTGCCAGCAGCCCTTATGGAGCCTCCTACGAGCAGTACTTC.

This clone was counted between two and nine times. The V and J genes are TRBV9 and TRBJ2-3; 8 nucleotides line up with TRBD2. This CDR3 is built from 17 residues. The J segment lost 5 bases and the V segment lost 1 base, leaving 12 bases of the junction unmatched. Germline CDR1 SGDLS, CDR2 YYNGEE. As DNA, the CDR3 is TGTGCCAGCAGCGTATTTTTCGGGGGGGCCCTACAAGATACGCAGTATTTT. Translation gives CASSVFFGGALQDTQYF.

This chain links TRBV7-9 with TRBJ2-7; D call uncertain. Per germline, CDR1 SEHNR and CDR2 FQNEAQ (reference sequence). V was cut by 4 bases and J by 2 bases, with 9 bases left in between. This CDR3 is built from 13 residues. DNA for the CDR3: TGTGCCAGCAGCTCAATTAACACCTACGAGCAGTACTTC. It codes for CASSSINTYEQYF.

The chain uses TRBV5-6 and TRBJ1-1, with D tentatively TRBD1 (6 bases). V was clipped by 4 bases and J by 8 bases, with 9 bases between them. Germline V gives CDR1 SGHDT, CDR2 YYEEEE. The length of the CDR3 is 11 residues. CDR3 protein: CASSLTGEAFF. Here the CDR3 DNA reads TGTGCCAGCAGCCTTACAGGGGAAGCTTTCTTT. The full variable domain, its missing parts supplied by reference TRBV5-6 and TRBJ1-1, is DAGVTQSPTHLIKTRGQQVTLRCSPKSGHDTVSWYQQALGQGPQFIFQYYEEEERQRGNFPDRFSGHQFPNYSSELNVNALLLGDSALYLCASSLTGEAFFGQGTRLTVV.